This passage covers 29 T cell receptor beta chains from one sample sequenced in a study of T cell responses to AZD1222 COVID-19 vaccine. Profiling relied on immunoSEQ multiplex PCR, and the TCRdb table lists in-frame clones only, not all of them. The table has 100,000 to 150,000 clones, just under 90% seen once. The specimen comprised peripheral blood, sampled on day 0 of AZD1222 vaccination. The source is an adult in good health.

The chain uses TRBV24-1 and TRBJ2-1; D gene unclear. Germline loops: CDR1 KGHDR, CDR2 SFDVKD. The CDR3 has 14 residues. V lost 4 bases and J lost 7, with 13 bases in between. The CDR3 loop reads CATSDPTSPNEQFF. The CDR3 coding sequence is TGTGCCACCAGTGACCCCACCAGTCCTAATGAGCAGTTCTTC.

The chain links TRBV12-5 to TRBJ2-7; 10 bases line up with TRBD2. The CDR3 has 16 amino acids. V was clipped by 0 bases and J by 3 bases; unmatched bases: 5. CDR1 is LGHNT and CDR2 is FRNRAP in the germline V gene. The CDR3 region has the DNA TGTGCTAGTGGTTTGGTTATAGGACTAGCGGACTACGAGCAGTACTTC. This encodes CASGLVIGLADYEQYF.

CDR3 coding DNA: TGTGCCAGCAGCCAAGATCCGGGACTCCGCACAGATACGCAGTATTTT. Protein sequence: CASSQDPGLRTDTQYF. This chain connects TRBV14 to TRBJ2-3; D is perhaps TRBD2 (6 bases). The V end was cut by 0 bases, the J end by 1 base, with 11 bases between. The CDR3 is 16 amino acids. Germline lookup yields CDR1 SGHDN and CDR2 FVKESK.

The rearrangement joins TRBV30 to TRBJ1-2, with D unclear. Germline values: CDR1 GTSNPN, CDR2 SVGIG (reference sequence). The V and J ends lost 0 bases and 8 bases respectively, with 13 bases between them. The CDR3 is 13 residues long. CDR3 sequence (DNA): TGTGCCTGGAGTGTACGTCTGGACGTAGGCTACACCTTC. Protein product: CAWSVRLDVGYTF.

The V call is TRBV19, the J call TRBJ1-5; a possible D gene is TRBD1 (6 bases). From germline, CDR1 is LNHDA and CDR2 SQIVND (reference sequence). This CDR3 spans 15 amino acids. Trimming shortened V by 7 bases and J by 3 bases, and 16 bases separated the two germline ends. The CDR3 DNA follows: TGTGCCAGTAATAGCGGACAGACCGACAATCAGCCCCAGCATTTT. It translates to CASNSGQTDNQPQHF. Full variable domain (outside the CDR3, taken from reference TRBV19 and TRBJ1-5): DGGITQSPKYLFRKEGQNVTLSCEQNLNHDAMYWYRQDPGQGLRLIYYSQIVNDFQKGDIAEGYSVSREKKESFPLTVTSAQKNPTAFYLCASNSGQTDNQPQHFGDGTRLSIL.

The chain recombines TRBV10-3 with TRBJ1-5; 7 bases are shared with TRBD1. Germline loops: CDR1 ENHRY, CDR2 SYGVKD. The junction had 8 bases not matched to a gene; V was cut back by 2 bases and J by 7 bases. The CDR3 has 15 residues. This CDR3 reads CAISEADRVGQPQHF. The CDR3 nucleotides are TGTGCCATCAGTGAGGCAGACAGGGTGGGACAGCCCCAGCATTTT.

Only a few counts were recorded for this clone. V usage is TRBV7-2 and J usage is TRBJ1-1; D call uncertain. The length of the CDR3 is 14 residues. CDR1 and CDR2 from the germline V gene are SGHTA and FQGNSA. V was trimmed by 2 bases and J by 2 bases, leaving 9 bases between them. The CDR3 sequence: CASSLLGPNTEAFF. The CDR3 DNA reads as TGTGCCAGCAGCTTATTAGGTCCAAACACTGAAGCTTTCTTT.

The genes are TRBV6-5 and TRBJ1-6, with 9 positions matching TRBD1. This CDR3 is built from 14 residues. Trimming cost V 6 bases and J 7 bases; bases outside gene matches: 4. CDR1 is MNHEY, CDR2 SVGAGI, per germline. CDR3 sequence reads: CASRRDRENSPLHF. CDR3 sequence (DNA): TGTGCCAGCAGGAGGGACAGGGAAAATTCACCCCTCCACTTT.

CDR3 nucleotide sequence: TGTGCCAGCAGTACCGACAGGGACTCACCCCTCCACTTT. Its protein product is CASSTDRDSPLHF. J is TRBJ1-6 and V is TRBV2, with 7 bases fitting TRBD1. The germline V gene encodes CDR1 SNHLY and CDR2 FYNNEI. This CDR3 is 13 amino acids long. V lost 5 bases, J lost 10 bases, and 5 bases stayed unmatched.

V usage is TRBV2 and J usage is TRBJ1-6, with D perhaps matching TRBD1 (5 bases). Per the germline V gene, CDR1 is SNHLY and CDR2 is FYNNEI. The CDR3 loop spans 14 amino acids. With 6 bases removed from V and 9 bases from J, the gap between germline ends came to 15 bases. CDR3 in DNA: TGTGCCAGCAGGGGGACCCAAGGAGGTTCACCCCTCCACTTT. Protein: CASRGTQGGSPLHF.

V is TRBV9 and J is TRBJ2-1; no definite D call. Deletions cut 0 bases from V and 7 bases from J, with 14 bases between. CDR3 size: 15 residues. The germline V gene encodes CDR1 SGDLS and CDR2 YYNGEE. Here the CDR3 DNA reads TGTGCCAGCAGCGTAGAGTCTGTGTGGTTGAATGAGCAGTTCTTC. Translating it yields CASSVESVWLNEQFF.

This clone has only one observation. The rearrangement links TRBV19 to TRBJ1-2; D is perhaps TRBD1 (5 bases). The CDR3 runs to 15 residues. Trimming cost V 7 bases and J 4 bases, with 19 bases left between them. Germline CDR1 and CDR2: LNHDA and SQIVND (reference sequence). The CDR3 DNA reads as TGTGCCAGTAACTTGGGACTGAATACCGGCTATGGCTACACCTTC. The encoded protein is CASNLGLNTGYGYTF.

The chain combines TRBV18 with TRBJ2-1; 12 bases align to TRBD2. The CDR3 has 15 residues. The J segment lost 4 bases and the V segment lost 6 bases, leaving 4 bases of the junction unmatched. Germline values: CDR1 KGHSH, CDR2 LQKENI. The CDR3, as DNA: TGTGCCAGCTCTCCCCTAGCGGGGGGGTACAATGAGCAGTTCTTC. Translating it yields CASSPLAGGYNEQFF.

This chain joins TRBV6-5 and TRBJ1-2; 7 nucleotides agree with TRBD1. The V gene end was trimmed by 3 bases and the J gene end by 0 bases; junction bases not matched to a gene: 4. CDR3 length: 15 amino acids. Germline V gene lookup returns CDR1 MNHEY and CDR2 SVGAGI. CDR3 sequence (DNA): TGTGCCAGCAGTTATATTCAGGGGGCTAACTATGGCTACACCTTC. This gives the protein CASSYIQGANYGYTF.

CDR3 sequence: CATSSDRAGGNNSPLHF. The DNA for the CDR3 is TGTGCCACCAGCAGCGATAGGGCGGGCGGCAATAATTCACCCCTCCACTTT. The rearrangement uses TRBV15 and TRBJ1-6; no clear D gene. The CDR3 spans 17 residues. V was clipped by 3 bases and J by 5 bases, with 17 bases between them. Germline V gene data show CDR1 as LNHNV and CDR2 as YYDKDF (reference sequence). The complete variable domain, with remaining parts taken from reference TRBV15 and TRBJ1-6, reads DAMVIQNPRYQVTQFGKPVTLSCSQTLNHNVMYWYQQKSSQAPKLLFHYYDKDFNNEADTPDNFQSRRPNTSFCFLDIRSPGLGDTAMYLCATSSDRAGGNNSPLHFGNGTRLTVT.

This chain joins TRBV4-1 and TRBJ2-7; D perhaps matches TRBD2 (6 bases). Germline values: CDR1 MGHRA, CDR2 YSYEKL. The CDR3 spans 14 residues. V dropped 4 bases and J dropped 0 bases, with 10 bases sitting between them. The CDR3 loop is CASSRDSLSYEQYF. DNA for the CDR3: TGCGCCAGCAGCCGGGACTCGCTCTCCTACGAGCAGTACTTC.

The chain links TRBV6-5 to TRBJ2-2; TRBD2 aligns across 8 bases. There are 16 residues in the CDR3. V dropped 4 bases and J dropped 5; count of bases not matched to a gene: 9. The V gene's germline CDR1 is MNHEY and CDR2 SVGAGI. The DNA for the CDR3 is TGTGCCAGCAGTTTTGGACTAGCCACGTGGACCGGGGAGCTGTTTTTT. As protein: CASSFGLATWTGELFF.

The chain joins TRBV5-4 to TRBJ2-7; 8 nucleotides agree with TRBD1. The J segment lost 0 bases and the V segment lost 3 bases, leaving 8 bases of the junction unmatched. Germline values: CDR1 SGHNT, CDR2 YYREEE (reference sequence). The length of the CDR3 is 16 residues. The CDR3 bases are TGTGCCAGCAGCTACTCGGACAGGGATTACTCCTACGAGCAGTACTTC. This encodes CASSYSDRDYSYEQYF.

V gene TRBV18 combines with J gene TRBJ2-5; D not certain. V was shortened by 0 bases and J by 3 bases, with 8 bases between the two germline ends. There are 14 residues in the CDR3. The germline V gene has CDR1 KGHSH and CDR2 LQKENI. DNA of the CDR3: TGTGCCAGCTCACCACCGAACTTTGAAGAGACCCAGTACTTC. Its translation is CASSPPNFEETQYF.

This clone appeared a few times. The chain is built from TRBV10-3 and TRBJ1-2; maybe TRBD1 (5 bases). The germline V and J ends were trimmed by 6 bases and 2 bases, with 10 bases remaining between them. The CDR3 loop spans 13 amino acids. The germline gives CDR1 ENHRY, CDR2 SYGVKD. DNA for the CDR3: TGTGCCATCAGCAGACAGATCAACTATGGCTACACCTTC. Translating gives CAISRQINYGYTF.

The rearrangement uses TRBV10-2 and TRBJ2-2; no firm D call. Germline V gene lookup returns CDR1 WSHSY and CDR2 SAAADI. CDR3 length equals 15 residues. Deletions cut 4 bases from V and 4 bases from J, with 13 bases between. CDR3 nucleotide sequence: TGCGCCAGCAGTGTCACGGGTAGGGCCACCGGGGAGCTGTTTTTT. Its protein product is CASSVTGRATGELFF.

J is TRBJ2-1 and V is TRBV30; D is perhaps TRBD1 (6 bases). This CDR3 region has 13 residues. V was shortened by 4 bases and J by 2 bases, with 9 bases between the two germline ends. Germline assignment: CDR1 GTSNPN and CDR2 SVGIG (reference sequence). This CDR3 reads CAWTGTTYNEQFF. The CDR3 nucleotides are TGTGCCTGGACAGGGACAACCTACAATGAGCAGTTCTTC.

This chain joins TRBV11-2 and TRBJ2-7, with D unclear. Deletions cut 5 bases from V and 3 bases from J, with 8 bases between. This CDR3 spans 12 amino acids. Germline V gene data show CDR1 as SGHAT and CDR2 as FQNNGV. Here the CDR3 DNA reads TGTGCCAGCAGCCCGGACGGCTACGAGCAGTACTTC. As protein: CASSPDGYEQYF.

This CDR3 reads CASSQASPAPATGGLGAFF. CDR3 coding DNA: TGTGCCAGCAGCCAAGCCTCCCCAGCCCCGGCCACAGGGGGCTTGGGAGCTTTCTTT. The V and J genes are TRBV3-1 (or the pseudogene TRBV3-2) and TRBJ1-1, with 9 bases lining up with TRBD1. The CDR3 spans 19 residues. Trimming removed 1 base from V and 10 bases from J; junction bases left unmatched: 22. The germline CDR1 and CDR2 sequences are LGHDT and YNNKEL (reference sequence).

This chain uses TRBV28 with TRBJ1-5; 8 nucleotides agree with TRBD1. V dropped 5 bases and J dropped 5; count of bases not matched to a gene: 5. CDR1 MDHEN and CDR2 SYDVKM come from the germline V gene. The CDR3 is 14 amino acids. The CDR3 nucleotides are TGTGCCAGCAGTCTAGGACAGGGCCATCAGCCCCAGCATTTT. Protein product: CASSLGQGHQPQHF.

The V gene is TRBV19, the J gene TRBJ2-7, with D perhaps TRBD1 or TRBD2 (5 bases each). Germline CDR1 LNHDA, CDR2 SQIVND (reference sequence). The CDR3 is made up of 16 amino acids. Between the trimmed V and J ends, which lost 4 bases and 7 bases, there was a span of 23 bases. The chain's CDR3 is CASSTATRADKREQYF. CDR3 in DNA: TGTGCCAGTAGTACCGCTACAAGGGCGGACAAGCGGGAGCAGTACTTC.

CDR3: CASSLNWGTDTQYF. CDR3 DNA: TGTGCCAGCAGCTTGAATTGGGGCACAGATACGCAGTATTTT. This sequence joins TRBV7-8 and TRBJ2-3; no reliable D call. Germline CDR1 and CDR2: SGHVS and FQNEAQ. V was clipped by 3 bases and J by 1 base, with 8 bases between them. The CDR3 loop spans 14 amino acids.

The chain recombines TRBV7-9 with TRBJ1-2; D not certain. The CDR3 is made up of 14 amino acids. Germline loops: CDR1 SEHNR, CDR2 FQNEAQ (reference sequence). V lost 1 base and J 5 bases, leaving 11 bases between the germline ends. CDR3 sequence reads: CASSLVGTFYGYTF. In DNA, the CDR3 is TGTGCCAGCAGCTTAGTTGGCACTTTTTATGGCTACACCTTC.

The rearrangement links TRBV3-1 (or the pseudogene TRBV3-2) to TRBJ1-2; possibly TRBD1 for D (6 bases). Trimming removed 2 bases from V and 4 bases from J, with 11 bases in between. Germline V CDR1 and CDR2: LGHDT, YNNKEL (reference sequence). The CDR3 consists of 14 residues. CDR3 loop: CASSQRGALYGYTF. The CDR3 region has the DNA TGTGCCAGCAGCCAAAGGGGGGCCCTCTATGGCTACACCTTC.